The 9 T cell receptor beta chains presented below share a single source sample, sequenced in a study of regulatory T cells in long-lasting Graves disease. Building of the TCR beta libraries involved iRepertoire HTBI primers and Arm-PCR of CDR3 regions. Using its own MiXCR run on the multiplex PCR reads, TCRdb lists one record per CDR3 protein. The table includes around 480,000 distinct CDR3 sequences, about 16% detected once. Noted time point: newly diagnosed GD, antithyroid drugs for less than 3 months. From RNA extracted from PBMCs, the TCR library was made. The same sample was also used in a study of T cells in Graves' hyperthyroidism and ophthalmopathy.

The sample in question was peripheral blood mononuclear cells (PBMCs), obtained at new diagnosis, from a patient treated with antithyroid drugs. Receptors originate from a woman aged 35-65 years with Graves disease.

Only a few counts were recorded for this clonotype. CDR3 region: CASSLTRQGFEQFF. In nucleotides, the CDR3 is TGTGCCAGCAGCTTAACTCGTCAGGGTTTTGAGCAGTTCTTC. The J gene is TRBJ2-1, the V gene TRBV11-3, with D maybe TRBD1 (5 bases). Germline V gene lookup returns CDR1 SGHNT and CDR2 YENEEA. Trimming took off 2 bases at V and 9 bases at J, with 14 bases between the two ends. CDR3 length equals 14 residues.

This clonotype was seen many times. The chain links TRBV5-4 to TRBJ2-3; the D is unclear. V was pared by 3 bases and J by 2 bases, with 10 bases between. There are 14 residues in the CDR3. CDR1 is SGHNT, CDR2 YYREEE, per germline (reference sequence). Written as DNA, the CDR3 is TGTGCCAGCAGCTCCCGAGGAGTCACAGATACGCAGTATTTT. Translation: CASSSRGVTDTQYF.

This clonotype was recorded many times. The chain is built from TRBV20-1 and TRBJ1-1; possible D gene TRBD1, 5 bases. Germline CDR1 is DFQATT and CDR2 is SNEGSKA (reference sequence). V was trimmed by 6 bases and J by 1 base, leaving 12 bases between them. This CDR3 is 13 amino acids long. The CDR3 here is CSATGTPNTEAFF. CDR3 DNA: TGCAGTGCCACCGGGACCCCGAACACTGAAGCTTTCTTT.

This chain joins TRBV5-1 and TRBJ2-1; TRBD2 matches 13 bases. Germline CDR1 SGHRS, CDR2 YFSETQ. The CDR3 sequence is 17 residues long. The junction had 9 bases not matched to a gene; V was cut back by 4 bases and J by 5 bases. The CDR3: CASSATSGGAGNNEQFF. The CDR3 bases are TGCGCCAGCAGCGCCACTAGCGGGGGGGCCGGGAACAATGAGCAGTTCTTC.

This chain joins TRBV28 and TRBJ1-1; 9 bases line up with TRBD1. With V trimmed by 5 bases and J by 5 bases, 9 bases remained unmatched. CDR1 and CDR2 from the germline V gene are MDHEN and SYDVKM. The CDR3 consists of 15 residues. The CDR3 sequence: CASSPQDRGWTEAFF. CDR3 nucleotide sequence: TGTGCCAGCAGTCCGCAGGACAGGGGTTGGACTGAAGCTTTCTTT.

This clonotype has at least ten counts. J is TRBJ1-2 and V is TRBV12-3 or TRBV12-4, with TRBD1 as a possible D gene (6 bases). This CDR3 contains 15 residues. The V end was cut by 5 bases, the J end by 8 bases, with 21 bases between. DNA for the CDR3: TGTGCCAGCAGTGCGACTCCAGCAGGGGCAATCGGCTACACCTTC. It codes for CASSATPAGAIGYTF.

This clonotype was recorded a few times. The J gene is TRBJ1-2, the V gene TRBV20-1; D unclear. V was cut by 1 base and J by 5 bases, with 11 bases left in between. This CDR3 spans 13 amino acids. Germline values: CDR1 DFQATT, CDR2 SNEGSKA (reference sequence). The CDR3 loop is CSARVESGYGYTF. CDR3 nucleotide sequence: TGCAGTGCTAGAGTGGAATCGGGTTATGGCTACACCTTC.

The sample holds many counts of this clonotype. This chain joins TRBV2 and TRBJ2-1; 7 nucleotides align to TRBD1. The CDR3 loop spans 14 amino acids. With 5 bases clipped from V and 6 bases from J, the junction kept 7 bases outside the gene matches. Germline-derived CDR1 and CDR2 are SNHLY and FYNNEI. CDR3 loop: CASSTDRVGNEQFF. In DNA form, the CDR3 reads TGTGCCAGCAGTACAGACAGGGTCGGCAATGAGCAGTTCTTC.

CDR3 residues: CASSLSGQSYGYTF. CDR3 bases: TGTGCCAGCAGCCTCTCAGGACAGTCCTATGGCTACACCTTC. The chain employs TRBV6-1 and TRBJ1-2, with a possible D match to TRBD1 (6 bases). The CDR3 is made up of 14 amino acids. Trimming cost V 6 bases and J 4 bases, with 15 bases left between them. CDR1 is MNHNS, CDR2 SASEGT, per germline.